The 31 T cell receptor beta chains presented below share a single source sample, sequenced in a study of Graves' ophthalmopathy and Graves' hyperthyroidism. Amplified material comprised TCR beta CDR3 regions derived from RNA transcripts. HTBI-primed first-round RT-PCR preceded second-round multiplex PCR. Each CDR3 protein is one row after TCRdb ran MiXCR on the multiplex PCR reads. The sample contains about 480,000 distinct CDR3 sequences, roughly an eighth of which appear only once. The sequenced material came from blood. The receptor source for this set is a woman aged 25-40 years with Graves' ophthalmopathy.

This clonotype was detected ten times or more. V is TRBV9 and J is TRBJ2-7; D is possibly TRBD2 (5 bases). The germline V and J ends were trimmed by 2 bases and 3 bases, with 15 bases remaining between them. Germline V lookup: CDR1 SGDLS, CDR2 YYNGEE. There are 15 residues in the CDR3. The CDR3 DNA reads as TGTGCCAGCAGCGTGGGAGCCGGGATTCACTACGAGCAGTACTTC. It yields the protein CASSVGAGIHYEQYF. The complete variable domain, with remaining parts taken from reference TRBV9 and TRBJ2-7, reads DSGVTQTPKHLITATGQRVTLRCSPRSGDLSVYWYQQSLDQGLQFLIQYYNGEERAKGNILERFSAQQFPDLHSELNLSSLELGDSALYFCASSVGAGIHYEQYFGPGTRLTVT.

This clonotype was detected many times. J is TRBJ1-5 and V is TRBV15; tentative D call: TRBD1 (6 bases). V was shortened by 3 bases and J by 9 bases, with 12 bases between the two germline ends. This CDR3 has 13 amino acids. Germline V CDR1 and CDR2: LNHNV, YYDKDF (reference sequence). As DNA, the CDR3 is TGTGCCACCAGCAGCACAGGGAGTGGGCCCCAGCATTTT. Its protein product is CATSSTGSGPQHF. The full variable domain, with the rest looked up from reference TRBV15 and TRBJ1-5, is DAMVIQNPRYQVTQFGKPVTLSCSQTLNHNVMYWYQQKSSQAPKLLFHYYDKDFNNEADTPDNFQSRRPNTSFCFLDIRSPGLGDTAMYLCATSSTGSGPQHFGDGTRLSIL.

This clonotype was seen just once. V gene TRBV24-1 combines with J gene TRBJ2-5; a possible D gene is TRBD2 (6 bases). The CDR3 is made up of 15 amino acids. CDR1 and CDR2 from the germline V gene are KGHDR and SFDVKD. V dropped 1 base and J dropped 3 bases, with 11 bases sitting between them. CDR3 nucleotides: TGTGCCACCAGTGATTTTGGAGGGGAAAAAGAGACCCAGTACTTC. It is translated as CATSDFGGEKETQYF.

This clonotype was counted many times. The gene calls are TRBV12-3 or TRBV12-4 and TRBJ2-7, with TRBD2 matching 9 bases. The V segment lost 5 bases and the J segment 10 bases; nucleotides outside the gene matches: 3. The CDR3 has 11 residues. The CDR3 coding sequence is TGTGCCAGCAGTCGGACTAGCGTTCAGTACTTC. This codes for CASSRTSVQYF.

This clonotype was seen at least ten times. The gene calls are TRBV15 and TRBJ1-2; 7 nucleotides align to TRBD1. CDR3 length: 13 residues. Trimming cost V 5 bases and J 6 bases; bases outside gene matches: 6. Germline assignment: CDR1 LNHNV and CDR2 YYDKDF (reference sequence). Written as DNA, the CDR3 is TGTGCCACCAGCGGGGGACAGCTCAATGGCTACACCTTC. Protein sequence: CATSGGQLNGYTF.

This clonotype was counted ten times or more. CDR3 amino acids: CASSAGTEPYEQYF. Here the CDR3 DNA reads TGTGCCAGCAGTGCCGGGACAGAACCCTACGAGCAGTACTTC. The chain is built from TRBV12-3 or TRBV12-4 and TRBJ2-7; TRBD1 aligns across 7 bases. This CDR3 has 14 amino acids. V dropped 5 bases and J dropped 2; count of bases not matched to a gene: 6.

This clonotype was counted many times. The rearrangement uses TRBV6-1 and TRBJ2-7, with 8 bases fitting TRBD1. Germline assignment: CDR1 MNHNS and CDR2 SASEGT. The CDR3 extends over 12 amino acids. Trimming removed 1 base from V and 7 bases from J; junction bases left unmatched: 0. CDR3 protein: CASSEGTGEQYF. The CDR3 bases are TGTGCCAGCAGTGAAGGGACAGGGGAGCAGTACTTC.

At least ten counts were recorded for this clonotype. The V gene is TRBV12-3 or TRBV12-4, the J gene TRBJ1-6; D might be TRBD1 (6 bases). Trimming pared 1 base from V and 11 bases from J, leaving 6 bases between. The CDR3 loop spans 12 amino acids. The CDR3 sequence is CASSLGDTPLHF. The DNA of the CDR3 is TGTGCCAGCAGTTTAGGGGACACACCCCTCCACTTT.

A remark on this clonotype: The CDR3 does not end in the conserved phenylalanine or tryptophan, so this is likely a read error. It is unclear where the CDR3 begins or ends on the DNA, so no DNA is shown, and the CDR3 is as TCRdb lists it. The V gene is TRBV20-1, the J gene TRBJ1-1. The CDR3 is 13 amino acids long, termini counted. Germline assignment: CDR1 DFQATT and CDR2 SNEGSKA (reference sequence). The CDR3 region is CSAATRLNTEACL.

The CDR3 protein is CASSVGTGSDSPLHF. As DNA, the CDR3 is TGTGCCAGCAGCGTGGGGACAGGGTCCGATTCACCCCTCCACTTT. The chain employs TRBV9 and TRBJ1-6, with 9 bases identical to TRBD1. This CDR3 comprises 15 residues. CDR1 and CDR2 (germline): SGDLS, YYNGEE. Germline trimming cut 2 bases from V and 8 bases from J; bases unmatched to any gene: 5.

This clonotype was observed once. This sequence may be a read error, since a much larger clone differs from it by one base. V usage is TRBV6-1 and J usage is TRBJ1-5; unclear D gene. Per the germline V gene, CDR1 is MNHNS and CDR2 is SASEGT. V lost 5 bases, J lost 5 bases, and 13 bases lay in between. This CDR3 region has 14 residues. The CDR3 DNA follows: TGTGCCAGCAGTCGGGGTATGGCCGATCAGCCCCAGCATTTT. Its translation is CASSRGMADQPQHF.

In its sample, this clonotype was seen many times. The chain employs TRBV20-1 and TRBJ2-7; 10 bases agree with TRBD1. The CDR3 runs to 17 residues. Per the germline V gene, CDR1 is DFQATT and CDR2 is SNEGSKA (reference sequence). The V segment lost 1 base and the J segment 5 bases; nucleotides outside the gene matches: 14. The chain's CDR3 is CSARALRPDRGLNEQYF. The CDR3 DNA sequence: TGCAGTGCTAGAGCATTAAGACCCGACAGGGGGCTCAACGAGCAGTACTTC.

In its sample, this clonotype was seen a few times. Because the CDR3's place on the DNA is in doubt, the DNA is left out and the CDR3 is given as listed by TCRdb. The chain couples TRBV30 to TRBJ2-2. The CDR3 adds up to 15 amino acids, both ends counted. Germline CDR1 is GTSNPN and CDR2 is SVGIG (reference sequence). The CDR3 reads CAWSGGQQYFGELFF.

The chain links TRBV11-1 to TRBJ2-7; 9 bases are a match to TRBD2. V gave up 2 bases and J gave up 4 bases; unmatched junction bases: 9. This CDR3 is 16 amino acids long. Germline V gene data show CDR1 as SGHAT and CDR2 as FQDESV (reference sequence). CDR3 loop: CASSLSRAGGPYEQYF. In nucleotides, the CDR3 is TGTGCCAGCAGCTTATCACGAGCGGGAGGTCCGTACGAGCAGTACTTC. The whole variable domain, filled in from reference TRBV11-1 and TRBJ2-7, reads EAEVAQSPRYKITEKSQAVAFWCDPISGHATLYWYRQILGQGPELLVQFQDESVVDDSQLPKDRFSAERLKGVDSTLKIQPAELGDSAMYLCASSLSRAGGPYEQYFGPGTRLTVT.

This clonotype came up many times. The rearrangement joins TRBV6-5 to TRBJ1-2; 8 bases line up with TRBD1. Germline V CDR1 and CDR2: MNHEY, SVGAGI. V lost 0 bases and J lost 5; bases outside the gene matches: 8. The CDR3 runs 16 residues. CDR3 nucleotides: TGTGCCAGCAGTTACTCGGGAACAGGGGGTCTATATGGCTACACCTTC. Translating it yields CASSYSGTGGLYGYTF.

This clonotype was found many times. The chain uses TRBV12-3 or TRBV12-4 and TRBJ1-3; D is undetermined. The germline V and J ends were trimmed by 5 bases and 2 bases, with 10 bases remaining between them. The length of the CDR3 is 14 residues. CDR3 protein: CASSREEAGNTIYF. The CDR3, as DNA: TGTGCCAGCAGTCGAGAGGAGGCTGGAAACACCATATATTTT.

This clonotype occurred once. A clone one base away is much larger, so this may be a read error. The CDR3 carries no conserved terminal phenylalanine or tryptophan, so it likely arises from a read error. The chain couples TRBV7-9 to TRBJ1-2, with TRBD1 matching over 7 bases. The CDR3 extends over 15 amino acids. J gave up 8 bases and V 5 bases, and 14 bases lay outside the gene matches. Germline assignment: CDR1 SEHNR and CDR2 FQNEAQ (reference sequence). This CDR3 reads CASSGSRDSHRGYTL. In DNA, the CDR3 is TGTGCCAGCAGCGGCAGCCGGGACAGTCACAGAGGCTACACCCTC.

This clonotype occurred many times. This chain uses TRBV24-1 with TRBJ2-5, with TRBD1 as a possible D gene (5 bases). V was pared by 5 bases and J by 5 bases, with 14 bases between. Germline V CDR1 and CDR2: KGHDR, SFDVKD. The CDR3 runs to 14 residues. The CDR3 region is CATSVSPGRETQYF. The DNA for the CDR3 is TGTGCCACCAGTGTATCCCCAGGGCGGGAGACCCAGTACTTC.

The J gene is TRBJ1-1, the V gene TRBV28; possibly TRBD1 for D (5 bases). V was shortened by 7 bases and J by 6 bases, with 18 bases between the two germline ends. The germline gives CDR1 MDHEN, CDR2 SYDVKM. The CDR3 length is 14 residues. The CDR3 loop reads CASTLSLRGSEAFF. The CDR3 coding sequence is TGTGCCAGCACCCTGAGTTTACGGGGGTCTGAAGCTTTCTTT. The full variable domain, with the rest looked up from reference TRBV28 and TRBJ1-1, is DVKVTQSSRYLVKRTGEKVFLECVQDMDHENMFWYRQDPGLGLRLIYFSYDVKMKEKGDIPEGYSVSREKKERFSLILESASTNQTSMYLCASTLSLRGSEAFFGQGTRLTVV.

This clonotype was recorded many times. This chain links TRBV12-3 or TRBV12-4 with TRBJ2-7; TRBD1 aligns across 8 bases. The junction had 6 bases not matched to a gene; V was cut back by 6 bases and J by 2 bases. The length of the CDR3 is 14 residues. This chain's CDR3 is CASSLETGAYEQYF. The CDR3 DNA sequence: TGTGCCAGCAGCCTCGAGACAGGGGCCTACGAGCAGTACTTC.

This clonotype was counted ten times or more. The V gene is TRBV6-5, the J gene TRBJ1-2; D not certain. Trimming pared 2 bases from V and 4 bases from J, leaving 14 bases between. This CDR3 has 15 amino acids. Per the germline V gene, CDR1 is MNHEY and CDR2 is SVGAGI. The CDR3: CASSYPEVDFYGYTF. The CDR3 DNA follows: TGTGCCAGCAGTTACCCGGAAGTGGACTTCTATGGCTACACCTTC.

This clonotype was seen ten or more times. This rearrangement joins TRBV7-8 to TRBJ1-1; no firm D call. Trimming removed 5 bases from V and 1 base from J, with 5 bases in between. This CDR3 has 12 residues. Germline CDR1 is SGHVS and CDR2 is FQNEAQ. For the CDR3, the DNA is TGTGCCAGCAGCGTCACGAACACTGAAGCTTTCTTT. Its protein product is CASSVTNTEAFF.

The rearrangement links TRBV20-1 to TRBJ2-7; 13 positions match TRBD2. This CDR3 is 18 amino acids long. In germline, CDR1 is DFQATT, CDR2 SNEGSKA (reference sequence). V lost 1 base and J lost 0; bases outside the gene matches: 9. In DNA form, the CDR3 reads TGCAGTGCTAGAGTACTCGGACTAGCGGGGGTAGCCTCCTACGAGCAGTACTTC. It encodes CSARVLGLAGVASYEQYF.

In this sample, this clonotype turned up many times. This chain connects TRBV24-1 to TRBJ2-2; 9 bases match TRBD2. From germline, CDR1 is KGHDR and CDR2 SFDVKD. The CDR3 loop spans 16 amino acids. The V segment lost 7 bases and the J segment 2 bases; nucleotides outside the gene matches: 7. The CDR3 is CATSAPSGANTGELFF. The CDR3 nucleotides read TGTGCCACCAGCGCGCCTAGCGGGGCTAACACCGGGGAGCTGTTTTTT.

The table lists this clonotype with many counts. V and J are TRBV28 and TRBJ1-2; 7 bases align to TRBD1. CDR1 and CDR2 (germline): MDHEN, SYDVKM. V was clipped by 6 bases and J by 7 bases; unmatched bases: 8. The CDR3 contains 13 residues. The CDR3 bases are TGTGCCAGCAGGGATCCTTCAGGGGGTGGCTACACCTTC. Translation gives CASRDPSGGGYTF.

This clonotype occurred many times. The CDR3 sequence: CASSEAALNIQYF. DNA for the CDR3: TGTGCCAGCAGTGAGGCAGCCTTAAACATTCAGTACTTC. The chain combines TRBV6-1 with TRBJ2-4; no reliable D call. The CDR3 extends over 13 amino acids. CDR1 and CDR2 (germline): MNHNS, SASEGT. V shed 3 bases and J shed 6 bases, with 9 bases lying between them.

About this clonotype: A much larger clone is a single base away; this may be a read error. The chain recombines TRBV12-3 or TRBV12-4 with TRBJ2-7; 9 bases are shared with TRBD1. The V segment lost 7 bases and the J segment 5 bases; nucleotides outside the gene matches: 12. This CDR3 is 15 amino acids long. CDR3: CASTLVGQGRHEQYF. The CDR3 DNA follows: TGTGCCAGCACTTTGGTGGGACAGGGTAGACACGAGCAGTACTTC.

The V gene is TRBV28, the J gene TRBJ2-5; the match to TRBD1 covers 9 bases. Germline V lookup: CDR1 MDHEN, CDR2 SYDVKM. J was trimmed by 5 bases and V by 6 bases; bases with no gene match: 16. The CDR3 contains 17 residues. The CDR3 bases are TGTGCCAGCAGCCAAGATTTGGGGACAGGGAGGGGTGAGACCCAGTACTTC. Translating gives CASSQDLGTGRGETQYF.

This clonotype was seen at least ten times. The rearrangement uses TRBV12-3 or TRBV12-4 and TRBJ2-3; 8 bases agree with TRBD2. The CDR3 length is 14 residues. V lost 7 bases to trimming and J lost 6 bases; unmatched junction nucleotides: 9. The CDR3 spells CASKPGLGRDTQYF. DNA for the CDR3: TGTGCCAGCAAACCGGGACTAGGGAGGGATACGCAGTATTTT.

There are many counts of this clonotype. This chain joins TRBV5-1 and TRBJ1-2, with 8 bases aligning to TRBD1. Trimming removed 4 bases from V and 4 bases from J; junction bases left unmatched: 3. Germline lookup yields CDR1 SGHRS and CDR2 YFSETQ. CDR3 length: 13 residues. CDR3 nucleotides: TGCGCCAGCAGCCCAGGGGGCGTCTATGGCTACACCTTC. It specifies CASSPGGVYGYTF.

Ten or more counts support this clonotype. The V call is TRBV5-1, the J call TRBJ1-1; D is possibly TRBD1 (6 bases). The germline V gene has CDR1 SGHRS and CDR2 YFSETQ. This CDR3 comprises 14 residues. V lost 7 bases and J 1 base, leaving 14 bases between the germline ends. This CDR3 reads CASSQGARNTEAFF. For the CDR3, the DNA is TGCGCCAGCTCACAGGGCGCGCGGAACACTGAAGCTTTCTTT.